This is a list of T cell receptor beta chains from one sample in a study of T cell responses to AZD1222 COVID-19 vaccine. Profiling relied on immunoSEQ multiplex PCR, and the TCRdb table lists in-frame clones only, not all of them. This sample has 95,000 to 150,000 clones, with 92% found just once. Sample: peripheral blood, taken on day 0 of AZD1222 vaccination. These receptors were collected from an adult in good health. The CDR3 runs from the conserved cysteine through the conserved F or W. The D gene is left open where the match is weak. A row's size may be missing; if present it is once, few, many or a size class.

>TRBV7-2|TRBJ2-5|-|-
CASSLSLTRTETQYF
TGTGCCAGCAGCTTATCCCTGACCCGGACGGAGACCCAGTACTTC
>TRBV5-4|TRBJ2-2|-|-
CASSLGSANTGELFF
TGTGCCAGCAGCTTGGGTAGCGCAAACACCGGGGAGCTGTTTTTT
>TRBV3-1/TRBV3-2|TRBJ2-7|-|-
CASSARWDFYSYEQYF
TGTGCCAGCAGCGCCCGATGGGATTTTTACTCCTACGAGCAGTACTTC
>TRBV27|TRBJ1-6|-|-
CASSLNPGAANSPLHF
TGTGCCAGCAGTTTGAACCCGGGGGCAGCAAACTCACCCCTCCACTTT
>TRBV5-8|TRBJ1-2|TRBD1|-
CASSLTRQGHLNYGYTF
TGTGCCAGCAGCTTGACCCGACAGGGACACCTCAACTATGGCTACACCTTC
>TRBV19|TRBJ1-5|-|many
CASSWGIGLTVYSNQPQHF
TGTGCCAGTAGTTGGGGCATAGGACTAACAGTTTATAGCAATCAGCCCCAGCATTTT
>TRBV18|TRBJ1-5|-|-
CASSQQGDQPQHF
TGTGCCAGCTCCCAGCAGGGTGATCAGCCCCAGCATTTT
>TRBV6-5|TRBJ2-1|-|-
CASQARSSNEQFF
TGTGCCAGCCAGGCGAGGTCAAGCAATGAGCAGTTCTTC
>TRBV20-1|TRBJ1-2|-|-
CSASSELIGYTF
TGCAGTGCTAGTTCCGAGCTAATCGGCTACACCTTC
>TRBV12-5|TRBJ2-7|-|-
CASGGGASVYEQYF
TGTGCTAGTGGTGGGGGGGCTAGCGTGTACGAGCAGTACTTC
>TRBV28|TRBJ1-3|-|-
CASSPSRGLGVGNTIYF
TGTGCCAGCAGTCCCTCCCGCGGGTTAGGGGTTGGAAACACCATATATTTT
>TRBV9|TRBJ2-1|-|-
CASSLGLPPANEQFF
TGTGCCAGCAGCCTCGGACTGCCGCCTGCCAATGAGCAGTTCTTC
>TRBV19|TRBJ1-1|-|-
CASSTIPDRQAFF
TGTGCCAGTAGTACGATCCCCGACAGACAAGCTTTCTTT
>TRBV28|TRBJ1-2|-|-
CASSLVRDYGYTF
TGTGCCAGCAGTTTAGTTAGGGACTATGGCTACACCTTC
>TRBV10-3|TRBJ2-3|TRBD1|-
CATTGTGGRDTQYF
TGTGCCACCACCGGGACAGGGGGTAGGGATACGCAGTATTTT
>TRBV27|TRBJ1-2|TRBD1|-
CASSLIRGQGYTF
TGTGCCAGCAGTTTGATCAGGGGGCAAGGCTACACCTTC
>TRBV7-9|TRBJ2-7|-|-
CASSLGSYEQYF
TGTGCCAGCAGCTTAGGATCTTACGAGCAGTACTTC
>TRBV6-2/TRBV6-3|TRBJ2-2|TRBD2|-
CASSYGLAGTSGRANSGELFF
TGTGCCAGCAGTTACGGCTTAGCCGGGACTAGCGGGAGGGCAAATTCCGGGGAGCTGTTTTTT
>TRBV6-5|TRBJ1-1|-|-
CASSYRQANTEAFF
TGTGCCAGCAGTTACCGACAGGCGAACACTGAAGCTTTCTTT
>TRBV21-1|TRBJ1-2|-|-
CASSSHMYGYTF
TGTGCCAGCAGCTCCCACATGTATGGCTACACCTTC
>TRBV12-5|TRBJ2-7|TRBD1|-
CASGAGTGLYEQYF
TGTGCTAGTGGGGCCGGGACAGGGTTGTACGAGCAGTACTTC
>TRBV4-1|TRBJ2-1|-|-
CASSQDGETSYNEQFF
TGCGCCAGCAGCCAAGATGGCGAGACCTCCTACAATGAGCAGTTCTTC
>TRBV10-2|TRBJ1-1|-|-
CASSESTVMNTEAFF
TGCGCCAGCAGTGAGTCGACAGTCATGAACACTGAAGCTTTCTTT
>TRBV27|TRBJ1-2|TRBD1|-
CASSLAAGGNGYTF
TGTGCCAGCAGTTTAGCGGCAGGGGGCAATGGCTACACCTTC
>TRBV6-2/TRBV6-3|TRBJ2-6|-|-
CASSWTALGANVLTF
TGTGCCAGCAGTTGGACGGCCCTTGGGGCCAACGTCCTGACTTTC
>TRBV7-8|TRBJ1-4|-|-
CASSPQVATNEKLFF
TGTGCCAGCAGCCCACAGGTCGCAACTAATGAAAAACTGTTTTTT
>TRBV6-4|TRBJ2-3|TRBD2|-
CASSDSGLAGRYTQYF
TGTGCCAGCAGTGACTCGGGACTAGCGGGCAGATATACGCAGTATTTT
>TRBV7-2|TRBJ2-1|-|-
CASSKPSTTNEQFF
TGTGCCAGCAGCAAACCTTCCACTACGAATGAGCAGTTCTTC
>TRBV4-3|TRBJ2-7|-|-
CASSQAGAPYEQYF
TGCGCCAGCAGCCAAGCGGGAGCTCCCTACGAGCAGTACTTC
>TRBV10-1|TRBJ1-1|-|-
CASSESGGPTEAFF
TGCGCCAGCAGTGAGAGCGGGGGGCCGACTGAAGCTTTCTTT
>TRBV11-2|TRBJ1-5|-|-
CASSLGDTYQPQHF
TGTGCCAGCAGCTTAGGGGACACTTATCAGCCCCAGCATTTT
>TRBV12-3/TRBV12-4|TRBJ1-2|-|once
CASSYSHEYYTF
TGTGCCAGCAGTTATTCCCACGAATATTACACCTTC
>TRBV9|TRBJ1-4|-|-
CASSPEGGGANEKLFF
TGTGCCAGCAGCCCGGAGGGGGGGGGCGCTAATGAAAAACTGTTTTTT
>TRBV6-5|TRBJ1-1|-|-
CASTIELAGTTEAFF
TGTGCCAGCACAATCGAGTTGGCAGGGACCACTGAAGCTTTCTTT
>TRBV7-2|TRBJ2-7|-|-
CASSSLGSDSYEQYF
TGTGCCAGCAGCTCCCTGGGTTCGGACTCCTACGAGCAGTACTTC
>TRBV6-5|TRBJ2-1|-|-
CASRLSRTATSEQFF
TGTGCCAGCAGACTATCCAGGACTGCCACAAGTGAGCAGTTCTTC
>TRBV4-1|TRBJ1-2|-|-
CASSQDKDSSNYGYTF
TGCGCCAGCAGCCAAGATAAGGACTCCTCTAACTATGGCTACACCTTC
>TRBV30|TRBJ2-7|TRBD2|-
CASTPGLDYEQYF
TGTGCCTCCACGCCGGGACTAGACTACGAGCAGTACTTC
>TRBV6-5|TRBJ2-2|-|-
CASSRQQANTGELFF
TGTGCCAGCAGTCGACAGCAAGCGAACACCGGGGAGCTGTTTTTT
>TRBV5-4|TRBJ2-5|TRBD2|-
CASSKLAGYQETQYF
TGTGCCAGCAGCAAGCTAGCGGGGTACCAAGAGACCCAGTACTTC
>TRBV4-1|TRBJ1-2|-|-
CASKGPPNYGYTF
TGCGCCAGCAAGGGACCGCCGAACTATGGCTACACCTTC
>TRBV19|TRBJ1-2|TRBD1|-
CASSSATGGNGYTF
TGTGCCAGTAGTTCCGCGACAGGGGGTAATGGCTACACCTTC
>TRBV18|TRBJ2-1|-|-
CASSAAGDVPNEQFF
TGTGCCAGCTCGGCAGCCGGGGACGTGCCAAATGAGCAGTTCTTC
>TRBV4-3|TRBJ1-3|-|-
CASSQAGAVGNTIYF
TGCGCCAGCAGCCAAGCGGGGGCAGTTGGAAACACCATATATTTT
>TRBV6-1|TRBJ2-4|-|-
CASSEAGYRAKNIQYF
TGTGCCAGCAGTGAAGCTGGCTATCGTGCCAAAAACATTCAGTACTTC
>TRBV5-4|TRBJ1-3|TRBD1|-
CASSSGTVANTIYF
TGTGCCAGCAGCTCCGGGACAGTCGCGAACACCATATATTTT
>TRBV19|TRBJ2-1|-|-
CASSPGIEQFF
TGTGCCAGTAGTCCAGGAATAGAGCAGTTCTTC
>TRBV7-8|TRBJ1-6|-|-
CASSLEGGSSPLHF
TGTGCCAGCAGCTTAGAGGGGGGGAGTTCACCCCTCCACTTT
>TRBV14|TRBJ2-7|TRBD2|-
CASSQETSGSDEQYF
TGTGCCAGCAGCCAAGAAACTAGCGGGAGTGACGAGCAGTACTTC
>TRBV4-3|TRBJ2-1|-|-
CASSQDRFGADGYNEQFF
TGCGCCAGCAGCCAAGATCGGTTTGGAGCGGACGGCTACAATGAGCAGTTCTTC
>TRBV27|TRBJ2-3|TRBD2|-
CASSLSLAGDWDTQYF
TGTGCCAGCAGCCTCTCTCTAGCGGGAGATTGGGATACGCAGTATTTT
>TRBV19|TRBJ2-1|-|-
CASSLGGEEQFF
TGTGCCAGTAGTCTGGGGGGTGAGGAGCAGTTCTTC
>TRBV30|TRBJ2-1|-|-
CAWNYGSYNEQFF
TGTGCCTGGAATTATGGCTCCTACAATGAGCAGTTCTTC
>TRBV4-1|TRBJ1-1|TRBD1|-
CASSQATPTGEANTEAFF
TGCGCCAGCAGCCAAGCCACCCCGACAGGGGAAGCGAACACTGAAGCTTTCTTT
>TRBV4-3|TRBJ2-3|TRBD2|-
CASSQGASGRGTDTQYF
TGCGCCAGCAGCCAAGGGGCTAGCGGGAGGGGCACAGATACGCAGTATTTT